These T cell receptor beta chains were read from a single sample in a study of CD8 T cells in ankylosing spondylitis. TCRdb ran MiXCR on the 5' RACE reads and lists one entry per CDR3 protein. The sample includes about 360,000 distinct CDR3 sequences, 20% of them seen just once. The sample was blood, either unsorted or a sorted T cell fraction (not recorded which). The source of these receptors is a male donor with ankylosing spondylitis or in good health (not recorded which). CDR3s include the opening cysteine and the closing phenylalanine or tryptophan. D genes are given only for firm matches. Size values are once, few and many counts, or a class for expanded clones, and some rows have none.

v_call	j_call	clone_size	d_call	cdr3_aa	cdr3_nt
TRBV12-3/TRBV12-4	TRBJ1-1	many	NA	CASSLGGGGTEAFF	TGTGCCAGCAGTTTGGGGGGAGGTGGCACTGAAGCTTTCTTT
TRBV6-1	TRBJ1-5	few	TRBD1	CASSQPGQGNQPQHF	TGTGCCAGCAGTCAACCCGGACAGGGGAATCAGCCCCAGCATTTT
TRBV7-9	TRBJ2-5	NA	NA	CASSLARFGTQYF	TGTGCCAGCAGCTTAGCCCGTTTCGGGACCCAGTACTTC
TRBV29-1	TRBJ2-1	few	NA	CSAPDSVFSYNEQFF	TGCAGCGCACCGGACAGCGTATTCTCCTACAATGAGCAGTTCTTC
TRBV25-1	TRBJ2-5	NA	NA	CASSEWVVGGETQYF	TGTGCCAGCAGTGAATGGGTAGTTGGAGGAGAGACCCAGTACTTC
TRBV4-1	TRBJ2-1	few	TRBD2	CASSQVGLGLDNEQFF	TGCGCCAGCAGCCAAGTAGGCCTGGGACTAGACAATGAGCAGTTCTTC
TRBV9	TRBJ2-1	NA	TRBD2	CASSIERGTKYNEQFF	TGTGCCAGCAGCATCGAACGGGGGACTAAGTACAATGAGCAGTTCTTC
TRBV30	TRBJ2-7	few	TRBD1	CAWGQGVEQYF	TGTGCCTGGGGGCAGGGGGTCGAGCAGTACTTC
TRBV6-1	TRBJ2-7	NA	NA	CASSALGGASSYEQYF	TGTGCCAGCAGTGCACTAGGAGGTGCCAGCTCCTACGAGCAGTACTTC
TRBV12-5	TRBJ2-1	few	TRBD2	CASGLGPGTGTSGGPKQFF	TGTGCTAGTGGTTTGGGGCCCGGGACAGGGACTAGCGGGGGGCCTAAGCAGTTCTTC
TRBV20-1	TRBJ2-7	NA	NA	CSARDFGGEGYEQYF	TGCAGTGCTAGAGATTTCGGGGGCGAGGGTTACGAGCAGTACTTC
TRBV7-6	TRBJ2-5	NA	NA	CASSTSGAVAVVTQYF	TGTGCCAGCAGCACCTCGGGTGCAGTCGCGGTAGTGACCCAGTACTTC
TRBV29-1	TRBJ2-1	few	TRBD1	CSVRLGAVRDRGLWGEQFF	TGCAGCGTTCGCCTGGGGGCCGTTAGAGACAGGGGCCTGTGGGGTGAGCAGTTCTTC
TRBV5-8	TRBJ2-5	few	TRBD2	CASSLEASGVETQYF	TGTGCCAGCAGCTTGGAGGCTAGCGGGGTAGAGACCCAGTACTTC
TRBV6-1	TRBJ2-3	NA	NA	CASSEGGRSVMTDTQYF	TGTGCCAGCAGTGAAGGGGGGCGCTCTGTAATGACAGATACGCAGTATTTT
TRBV12-3/TRBV12-4	TRBJ2-7	few	NA	CASSWGMKGTYEQYF	TGTGCCAGTTCCTGGGGGATGAAGGGCACCTACGAGCAGTACTTC
TRBV2	TRBJ2-3	NA	NA	CASSAQRQISTDTQYF	TGTGCCAGCAGTGCCCAAAGACAGATAAGCACAGATACGCAGTATTTT
TRBV7-6	TRBJ2-5	NA	TRBD1	CASSLVAQGVRETQYF	TGTGCCAGCAGCTTAGTGGCGCAGGGGGTACGAGAGACCCAGTACTTC
TRBV12-3/TRBV12-4	TRBJ2-7	few	NA	CASSPDAYEQYF	TGTGCCAGCAGTCCAGACGCCTACGAGCAGTACTTC
TRBV6-5	TRBJ2-3	NA	NA	CASSYGITSTDTQYF	TGTGCCAGCAGTTACGGGATCACTAGCACAGATACGCAGTATTTT